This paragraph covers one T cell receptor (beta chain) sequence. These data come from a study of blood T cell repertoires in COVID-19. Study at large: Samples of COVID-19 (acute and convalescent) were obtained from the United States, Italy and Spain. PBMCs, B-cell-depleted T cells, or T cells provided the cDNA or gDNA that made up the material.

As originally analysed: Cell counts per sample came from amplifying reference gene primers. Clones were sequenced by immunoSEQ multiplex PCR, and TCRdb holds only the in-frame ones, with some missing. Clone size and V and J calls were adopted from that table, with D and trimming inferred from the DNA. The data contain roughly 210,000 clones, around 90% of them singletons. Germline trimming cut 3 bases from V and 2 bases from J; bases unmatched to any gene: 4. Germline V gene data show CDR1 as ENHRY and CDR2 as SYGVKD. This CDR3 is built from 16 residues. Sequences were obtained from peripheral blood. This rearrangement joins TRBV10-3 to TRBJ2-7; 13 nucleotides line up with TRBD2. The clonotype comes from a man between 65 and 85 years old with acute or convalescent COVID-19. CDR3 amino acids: CAISDTGTSGTYEQYF. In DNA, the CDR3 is TGTGCCATCAGTGACACCGGGACTAGCGGGACCTACGAGCAGTACTTC.